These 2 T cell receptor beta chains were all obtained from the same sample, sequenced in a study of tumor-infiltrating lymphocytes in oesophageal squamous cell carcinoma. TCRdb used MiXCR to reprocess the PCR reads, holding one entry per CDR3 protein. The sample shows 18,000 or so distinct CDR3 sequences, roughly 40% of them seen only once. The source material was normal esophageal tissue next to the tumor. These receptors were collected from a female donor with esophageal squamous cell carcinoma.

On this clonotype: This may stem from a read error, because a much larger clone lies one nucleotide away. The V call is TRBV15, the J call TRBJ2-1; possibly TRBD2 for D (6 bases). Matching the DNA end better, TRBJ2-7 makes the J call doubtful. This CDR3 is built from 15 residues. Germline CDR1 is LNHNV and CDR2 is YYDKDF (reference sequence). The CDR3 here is CATSRDIASDNEQYF. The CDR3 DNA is TGTGCCACCAGCAGAGATATCGCTAGCGACAATGAGCAGTACTTC.

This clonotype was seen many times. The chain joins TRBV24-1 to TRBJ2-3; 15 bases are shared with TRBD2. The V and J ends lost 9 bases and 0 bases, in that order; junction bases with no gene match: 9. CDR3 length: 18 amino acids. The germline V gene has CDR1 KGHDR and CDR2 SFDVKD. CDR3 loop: CATGTSGRRVSSTDTQYF. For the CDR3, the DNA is TGTGCCACCGGGACTAGCGGGAGGCGGGTGTCAAGCACAGATACGCAGTATTTT.